A selection of T cell receptor beta chains follows, all from one sample in a study of response to subunit inactivated influenza vaccine. TCRdb processed the RT-PCR reads anew with MiXCR; each CDR3 protein has one entry. The repertoire holds about 780,000 distinct CDR3 sequences, with 18% as singletons. The material sequenced was PBMCs from blood, taken 5 days after vaccination. The receptor source for this set is a man aged 50 or older who received an inactivated influenza vaccine. The CDR3 runs from the conserved cysteine through the conserved F or W.

length	J	V	CDR3
15	TRBJ2-7	TRBV12-3/TRBV12-4	CASSLKLAALYEQYF
13	TRBJ2-5	TRBV12-3/TRBV12-4	CASSFGFQETQYF
16	TRBJ1-6	TRBV6-5	CASSYSRPRANSPLHF
15	TRBJ2-3	TRBV27	CASSQGVVSTDTQYF
15	TRBJ2-7	TRBV6-1	CASSPDLVSPYEQYF
17	TRBJ2-2	TRBV11-2	CASSLFTVRANTGELFF
16	TRBJ1-3	TRBV5-1	CASSLDPGSSGNTIYF
11	TRBJ1-2	TRBV30	CACRGTAIYTF
14	TRBJ1-5	TRBV20-1	CSARLGGYDQPQHF
15	TRBJ2-5	TRBV5-1	CASRAVGGAQETQYF
16	TRBJ2-1	TRBV7-2	CASSPQGGLASNEQFF
14	TRBJ2-7	TRBV28	CASRTSGVPYEQYF
14	TRBJ2-5	TRBV11-2	CASSSVTGWETQYF
14	TRBJ2-3	TRBV9	CASSPPDPGDTQYF
14	TRBJ2-1	TRBV29-1	CSVEGSESPNEQFF
14	TRBJ2-5	TRBV6-1	CASSGGKAQETQYF
14	TRBJ2-5	TRBV28	CASSYPRNWETQYF
12	TRBJ2-7	TRBV20-1	CSAYKTSYEQYF
16	TRBJ2-5	TRBV5-1	CASSWGVGKNQETQYF
14	TRBJ1-2	TRBV13	CASRRTGGASGYTF
16	TRBJ2-1	TRBV7-2	CASSLGGLGTSNEQFF
14	TRBJ2-5	TRBV12-3/TRBV12-4	CASSTPGPPETQYF
17	TRBJ2-1	TRBV15	CATSRGVGASSYNEQFF
13	TRBJ2-2	TRBV27	CATRDTGAGELFF
15	TRBJ1-5	TRBV19	CASSIVGQGHQPQHF
13	TRBJ1-1	TRBV6-5	CASSYSIDREAFF
14	TRBJ2-7	TRBV7-9	CASSLPRGTYEQYF
12	TRBJ2-1	TRBV28	CASSFGNNEQFF
18	TRBJ2-2	TRBV10-3	CAISESSPDQGDTGELFF
14	TRBJ2-2	TRBV18	CASSPVAPGGELFF
12	TRBJ1-3	TRBV29-1	CSVETAGNTIYF